The 3 T cell receptor beta chains below come from one sample, sequenced in a study of response to subunit inactivated influenza vaccine. TCRdb reprocessed the RT-PCR reads with MiXCR, giving one entry per CDR3 protein. This sample has 530,000 or so distinct CDR3 sequences, with less than 30% found just once. The material sequenced was CD4+ T cells sorted from PBMCs, taken more than 4 days after vaccination. The receptors here all came from a man aged 45 to 65 who received an inactivated influenza vaccine.

The chain has TRBV5-1 and TRBJ2-3; possible D gene TRBD2, 7 bases. V was trimmed by 4 bases and J by 6 bases, leaving 12 bases between them. The CDR3 covers 13 residues. Germline values: CDR1 SGHRS, CDR2 YFSETQ. The CDR3 sequence: CASSEEGGDTQYF. CDR3 sequence (DNA): TGCGCCAGCAGCGAGGAGGGGGGGGATACGCAGTATTTT.

This clonotype turned up a few times. The chain recombines TRBV6-1 with TRBJ1-5, with D unclear. There are 14 residues in the CDR3. V lost 8 bases, J lost 4 bases, and 15 bases lay in between. CDR1 is MNHNS and CDR2 is SASEGT in the germline V gene. CDR3 DNA sequence: TGTGCCAGCGAACGGCTCGAGGGTAATCAGCCCCAGCATTTT. This gives the protein CASERLEGNQPQHF.

V and J are TRBV5-6 and TRBJ2-2; D unresolved. The CDR3 runs 18 residues. Germline assignment: CDR1 SGHDT and CDR2 YYEEEE. With 0 bases removed from V and 4 bases from J, the gap between germline ends came to 19 bases. This CDR3 reads CASSLAYHHKAFTGELFF. The CDR3, as DNA: TGTGCCAGCAGCTTGGCCTATCACCACAAGGCCTTCACCGGGGAGCTGTTTTTT.